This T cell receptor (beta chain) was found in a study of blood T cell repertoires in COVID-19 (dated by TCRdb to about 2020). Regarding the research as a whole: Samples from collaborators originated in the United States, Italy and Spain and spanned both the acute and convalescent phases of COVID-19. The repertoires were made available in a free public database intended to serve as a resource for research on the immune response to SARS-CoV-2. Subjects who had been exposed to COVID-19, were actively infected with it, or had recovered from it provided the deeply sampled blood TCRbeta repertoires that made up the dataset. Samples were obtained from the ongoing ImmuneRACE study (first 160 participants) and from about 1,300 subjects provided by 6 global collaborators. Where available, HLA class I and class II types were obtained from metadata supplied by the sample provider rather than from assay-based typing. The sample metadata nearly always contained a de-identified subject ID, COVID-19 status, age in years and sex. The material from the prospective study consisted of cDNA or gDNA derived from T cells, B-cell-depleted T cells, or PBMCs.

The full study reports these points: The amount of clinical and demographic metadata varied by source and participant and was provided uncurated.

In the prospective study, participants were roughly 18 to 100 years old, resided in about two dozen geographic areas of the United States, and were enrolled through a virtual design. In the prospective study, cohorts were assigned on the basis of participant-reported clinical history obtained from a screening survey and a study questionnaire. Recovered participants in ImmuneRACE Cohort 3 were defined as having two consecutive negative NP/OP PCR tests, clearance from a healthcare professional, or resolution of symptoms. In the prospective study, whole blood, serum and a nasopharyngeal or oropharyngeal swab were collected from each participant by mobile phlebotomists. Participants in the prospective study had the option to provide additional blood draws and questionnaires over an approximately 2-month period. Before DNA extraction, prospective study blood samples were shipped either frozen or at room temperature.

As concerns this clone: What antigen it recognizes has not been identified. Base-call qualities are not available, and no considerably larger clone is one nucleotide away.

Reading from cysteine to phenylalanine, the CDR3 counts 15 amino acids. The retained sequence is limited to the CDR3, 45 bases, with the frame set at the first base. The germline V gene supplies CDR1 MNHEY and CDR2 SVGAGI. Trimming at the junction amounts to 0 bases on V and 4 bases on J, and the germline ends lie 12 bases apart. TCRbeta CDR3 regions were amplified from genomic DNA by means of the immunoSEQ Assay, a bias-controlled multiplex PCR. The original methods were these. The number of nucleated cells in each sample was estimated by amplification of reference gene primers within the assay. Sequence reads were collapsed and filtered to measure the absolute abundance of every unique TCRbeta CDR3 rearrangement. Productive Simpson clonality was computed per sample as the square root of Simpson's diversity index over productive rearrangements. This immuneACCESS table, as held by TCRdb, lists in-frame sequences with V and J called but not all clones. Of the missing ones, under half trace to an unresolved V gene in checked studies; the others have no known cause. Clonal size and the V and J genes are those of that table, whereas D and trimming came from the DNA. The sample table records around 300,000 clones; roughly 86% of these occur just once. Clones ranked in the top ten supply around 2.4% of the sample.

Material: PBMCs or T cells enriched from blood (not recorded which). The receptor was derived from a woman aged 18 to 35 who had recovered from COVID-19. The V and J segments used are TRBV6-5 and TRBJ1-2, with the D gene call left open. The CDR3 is CASSYSFGRTYGYTF. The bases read TGTGCCAGCAGTTACTCGTTTGGCAGAACCTATGGCTACACCTTC.